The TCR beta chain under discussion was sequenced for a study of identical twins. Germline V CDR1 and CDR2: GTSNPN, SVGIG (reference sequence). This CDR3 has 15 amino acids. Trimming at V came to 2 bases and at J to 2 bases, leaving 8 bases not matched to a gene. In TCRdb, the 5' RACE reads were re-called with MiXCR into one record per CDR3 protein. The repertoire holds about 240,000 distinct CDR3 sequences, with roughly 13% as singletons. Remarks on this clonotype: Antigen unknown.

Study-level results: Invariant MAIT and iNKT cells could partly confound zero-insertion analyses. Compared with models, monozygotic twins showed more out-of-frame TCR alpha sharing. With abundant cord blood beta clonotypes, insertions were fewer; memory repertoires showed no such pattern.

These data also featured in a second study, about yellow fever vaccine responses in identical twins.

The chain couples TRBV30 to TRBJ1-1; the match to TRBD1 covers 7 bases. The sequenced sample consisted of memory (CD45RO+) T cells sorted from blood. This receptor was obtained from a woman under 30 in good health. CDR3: CAWSYTGVRNTEAFF. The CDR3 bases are TGTGCCTGGAGTTATACAGGGGTGAGAAACACTGAAGCTTTCTTT.